Each of the 27 T cell receptor beta chains below was sequenced from the same sample in a study of T cell responses to AZD1222 COVID-19 vaccine. Libraries were prepared by immunoSEQ multiplex PCR; TCRdb keeps only in-frame clonotypes and omits some of them. The sample carries roughly 170,000 clones, 70% to 90% recorded once. Sequences were derived from peripheral blood, sampled on day 0 of AZD1222 vaccination. The source is an adult in good health.

The genes are TRBV27 and TRBJ2-5; D is undetermined. CDR1 and CDR2 (germline): MNHEY, SMNVEV (reference sequence). The CDR3 consists of 13 residues. Trimming took 0 bases from V and 3 from J, leaving 5 bases between them. In DNA form, the CDR3 reads TGTGCCAGCAGTTTATCATGGGAAGAGACCCAGTACTTC. Residues: CASSLSWEETQYF.

V gene TRBV7-2 combines with J gene TRBJ1-2; 9 nucleotides match TRBD1. The CDR3 covers 13 residues. Germline V CDR1 and CDR2: SGHTA, FQGNSA. Trimming took 7 bases from V and 4 from J; bases not matched to a gene: 4. The CDR3 sequence is CASIRDRAYGYTF. The CDR3 DNA follows: TGTGCCAGCATCCGGGACAGGGCCTATGGCTACACCTTC.

The CDR3 loop reads CSASNAESSYEQYF. CDR3 nucleotides: TGCAGTGCTAGTAACGCTGAGAGCTCCTACGAGCAGTACTTC. The chain recombines TRBV20-1 with TRBJ2-7, with D unclear. The CDR3 covers 14 residues. The germline gives CDR1 DFQATT, CDR2 SNEGSKA (reference sequence). V was trimmed by 3 bases and J by 0 bases, leaving 12 bases between them.

J is TRBJ1-2 and V is TRBV18; D gene ambiguous. Germline CDR1 KGHSH, CDR2 LQKENI. This CDR3 region has 16 residues. Trimming cost V 1 base and J 4 bases, with 16 bases left between them. CDR3 protein: CASSPQIPGEGYGYTF. In DNA, the CDR3 is TGTGCCAGCTCACCACAGATCCCAGGAGAGGGCTATGGCTACACCTTC.

This chain links TRBV12-2 with TRBJ2-2; TRBD2 is the table's D call, not checked against the DNA. TRBV12-2 is given as a pseudogene. This CDR3 has 16 amino acids. CDR3 bases: TGTGCAAGTCGCCCAAAAATAGGACTGTGGTCCGGGGAGCTGTTTTTT. It translates to CASRPKIGLWSGELFF.

The chain is built from TRBV9 and TRBJ1-1; no reliable D call. V lost 4 bases and J 3 bases, leaving 10 bases between the germline ends. The CDR3 is 13 residues long. The V gene's germline CDR1 is SGDLS and CDR2 YYNGEE. The CDR3 here is CASSPPQDTEAFF. The DNA of the CDR3 is TGTGCCAGCAGCCCCCCCCAGGACACTGAAGCTTTCTTT.

This chain links TRBV3-1 (or the pseudogene TRBV3-2) with TRBJ2-1, with 9 bases that match TRBD2. The CDR3 totals 20 residues. V lost 3 bases and J lost 4; bases outside the gene matches: 19. CDR1 LGHDT and CDR2 YNNKEL come from the germline V gene (reference sequence). The CDR3 coding sequence is TGTGCCAGCAGCCACCGCCGCACGAGCGGGGGGCCCAATCCTTACAATGAGCAGTTCTTC. This codes for CASSHRRTSGGPNPYNEQFF.

The chain links TRBV2 to TRBJ1-1; D may be TRBD1 (6 bases). Germline V gene lookup returns CDR1 SNHLY and CDR2 FYNNEI. The CDR3 is made up of 15 amino acids. Trimming cost V 6 bases and J 1 base, with 15 bases left between them. CDR3 region: CASRDTGTPNTEAFF. CDR3 DNA sequence: TGTGCCAGCAGAGACACCGGGACACCGAACACTGAAGCTTTCTTT.

CDR3 coding DNA: TGTGCCAGCAGCCAAGAAGTACGGGGGAACACTGAAGCTTTCTTT. Translation: CASSQEVRGNTEAFF. The rearrangement uses TRBV4-2 and TRBJ1-1, with D uncertain. This CDR3 comprises 15 residues. Germline loops: CDR1 LGHNA, CDR2 YNFKEQ. V dropped 0 bases and J dropped 1 base, with 9 bases sitting between them.

The V call is TRBV4-3, the J call TRBJ1-3, with unresolved D. The V and J ends lost 1 base and 4 bases respectively, with 17 bases between them. This CDR3 is 17 amino acids long. Germline V lookup: CDR1 LGHNA, CDR2 YSLEER. CDR3 sequence reads: CASSQVVAGPRGNTIYF. Here the CDR3 DNA reads TGCGCCAGCAGCCAAGTAGTCGCAGGCCCGAGGGGAAACACCATATATTTT.

The chain couples TRBV7-9 to TRBJ1-4; 7 bases are shared with TRBD1. Germline lookup yields CDR1 SEHNR and CDR2 FQNEAQ (reference sequence). The CDR3 is 14 amino acids. Trimming removed 2 bases from V and 7 bases from J; junction bases left unmatched: 4. The CDR3 spells CASSLTGEGEKLFF. CDR3 coding DNA: TGTGCCAGCAGCTTAACAGGGGAGGGTGAAAAACTGTTTTTT. Together with reference TRBV7-9 and TRBJ1-4, the CDR3 gives the full variable domain: DTGVSQNPRHKITKRGQNVTFRCDPISEHNRLYWYRQTLGQGPEFLTYFQNEAQLEKSRLLSDRFSAERPKGSFSTLEIQRTEQGDSAMYLCASSLTGEGEKLFFGSGTQLSVL.

The genes are TRBV29-1 and TRBJ2-2, with D possibly matching TRBD1 (6 bases). The CDR3 spans 13 residues. V gave up 4 bases and J gave up 7 bases, with 13 bases separating them. From germline, CDR1 is SQVTM and CDR2 ANQGSEA. This chain's CDR3 is CSVVGALDGELFF. The CDR3 region has the DNA TGCAGCGTTGTGGGGGCTTTGGACGGGGAGCTGTTTTTT.

The rearrangement uses TRBV28 and TRBJ2-2; 14 nucleotides match TRBD2. With V trimmed by 3 bases and J by 6 bases, 0 bases remained unmatched. Germline values: CDR1 MDHEN, CDR2 SYDVKM. The CDR3 covers 15 residues. This CDR3 is CASSLGLAGAGELFF. The CDR3 nucleotides are TGTGCCAGCAGTTTGGGACTAGCGGGAGCCGGGGAGCTGTTTTTT.

The V and J genes are TRBV15 and TRBJ2-5; 7 positions agree with TRBD2. The V gene end was trimmed by 10 bases and the J gene end by 0 bases; junction bases not matched to a gene: 8. The CDR3 is 14 residues long. In germline, CDR1 is LNHNV, CDR2 YYDKDF (reference sequence). Here the CDR3 reads CAIGAGIYQETQYF. CDR3 bases: TGTGCCATCGGAGCGGGGATTTACCAAGAGACCCAGTACTTC.

The V call is TRBV16, the J call TRBJ2-7; 7 bases fit TRBD2. The V and J ends lost 6 bases and 0 bases, in that order; junction bases with no gene match: 11. In germline, CDR1 is KGHSY, CDR2 FQNENV. This CDR3 is built from 16 residues. This chain's CDR3 is CASSPLAGLSSYEQYF. The CDR3 DNA sequence: TGTGCCAGCAGTCCTTTAGCGGGTCTAAGCTCCTACGAGCAGTACTTC.

This chain connects TRBV2 to TRBJ1-2; 8 positions agree with TRBD1. Trimming took 8 bases from V and 0 from J; bases not matched to a gene: 8. Germline lookup yields CDR1 SNHLY and CDR2 FYNNEI. This CDR3 contains 15 residues. The CDR3 nucleotides are TGTGCCAGCGTGTACCCGACAGGGGCTAACTATGGCTACACCTTC. Amino acids: CASVYPTGANYGYTF.

The chain joins TRBV7-2 to TRBJ2-1, with D unresolved. The germline gives CDR1 SGHTA, CDR2 FQGNSA. Trimming cost V 6 bases and J 9 bases, with 12 bases left between them. The CDR3 runs 12 residues. CDR3 DNA sequence: TGTGCCAGCAGTTCAACGGTGGGTGAGCAGTTCTTC. Amino acid sequence: CASSSTVGEQFF.

CDR3 DNA sequence: TGTGCCAGCAGTTACGTTAGGACTGAAGCTTTCTTT. Amino acid sequence: CASSYVRTEAFF. The J gene is TRBJ1-1, the V gene TRBV6-2 or TRBV6-3; no clear D gene. The CDR3 spans 12 residues. Trimming removed 2 bases at V and 5 bases at J, with 6 bases between. Germline V gene lookup returns CDR1 MNHEY and CDR2 SVGEGT.

The genes are TRBV6-5 and TRBJ2-2; perhaps TRBD2 as D (5 bases). Trimming cost V 4 bases and J 4 bases, with 13 bases left between them. Germline CDR1 reads MNHEY; CDR2 reads SVGAGI. The CDR3 has 15 amino acids. CDR3 bases: TGTGCCAGCAGTTTGTCAGAGGCGGGCACCGGGGAGCTGTTTTTT. This codes for CASSLSEAGTGELFF.

The chain carries TRBV6-5 and TRBJ2-5; the D gene is possibly TRBD1 (6 bases). There are 14 residues in the CDR3. V was shortened by 6 bases and J by 1 base, with 12 bases between the two germline ends. CDR1 is MNHEY and CDR2 is SVGAGI in the germline V gene. DNA for the CDR3: TGTGCCAGCAGCCACAGGGTCTTCCAAGAGACCCAGTACTTC. It specifies CASSHRVFQETQYF.

The chain recombines TRBV6-4 with TRBJ2-5; 11 nucleotides agree with TRBD1. The junction had 7 bases not matched to a gene; V was cut back by 6 bases and J by 4 bases. Per the germline V gene, CDR1 is MRHNA and CDR2 is SNTAGT. CDR3 length equals 15 residues. The DNA of the CDR3 is TGTGCCAGCAGCCGGACAGGGGGCAGCATAGAGACCCAGTACTTC. It yields the protein CASSRTGGSIETQYF.

The gene calls are TRBV27 and TRBJ2-1; no reliable D call. The CDR3 covers 14 residues. From germline, CDR1 is MNHEY and CDR2 SMNVEV (reference sequence). The germline V and J ends were trimmed by 4 bases and 9 bases, with 16 bases remaining between them. DNA of the CDR3: TGTGCCAGCAGTTACCACCCTCGGATGGGTGAGCAGTTCTTC. It codes for CASSYHPRMGEQFF.

This clone turned up a few times. The chain uses TRBV18 and TRBJ2-2, with 8 bases that match TRBD2. Germline V gene sequence: CDR1 KGHSH, CDR2 LQKENI. After removal of 1 base from V and 4 bases from J, the junction contained 2 bases not matched to a gene. CDR3 length: 15 residues. CDR3 DNA sequence: TGTGCCAGCTCACCACTCACTAGCGGCACCGGGGAGCTGTTTTTT. Translating it yields CASSPLTSGTGELFF.

This clone was seen a single time. The chain has TRBV7-2 and TRBJ2-3, with 8 bases aligning to TRBD2. This CDR3 region has 15 residues. Germline V gene lookup returns CDR1 SGHTA and CDR2 FQGNSA. With 2 bases clipped from V and 1 base from J, the junction kept 2 bases outside the gene matches. CDR3 protein: CASSLLAGRTDTQYF. CDR3 DNA sequence: TGTGCCAGCAGCTTACTAGCGGGCCGCACAGATACGCAGTATTTT. Supplemented by reference TRBV7-2 and TRBJ2-3, the full variable domain reads GAGVSQSPSNKVTEKGKDVELRCDPISGHTALYWYRQSLGQGLEFLIYFQGNSAPDKSGLPSDRFSAERTGGSVSTLTIQRTQQEDSAVYLCASSLLAGRTDTQYFGPGTRLTVL.

This sequence joins TRBV10-3 and TRBJ1-2; D unclear. The germline CDR1 and CDR2 sequences are ENHRY and SYGVKD. V shed 0 bases and J shed 1 base, with 12 bases lying between them. The CDR3 extends over 16 amino acids. The CDR3 sequence is CAISESVPADNYGYTF. The CDR3 coding sequence is TGTGCCATCAGTGAGTCCGTCCCCGCAGATAACTATGGCTACACCTTC.

The rearrangement joins TRBV29-1 to TRBJ1-1, with 7 bases identical to TRBD1. The CDR3 totals 13 residues. Germline V lookup: CDR1 SQVTM, CDR2 ANQGSEA. V shed 7 bases, J shed 0 bases, and the junction held 5 bases outside the gene matches. The CDR3 bases are TGCAGCGCCGCGGGACAGATGAACACTGAAGCTTTCTTT. This gives the protein CSAAGQMNTEAFF.

CDR3 sequence reads: CASTKRGEGNTGELFF. In DNA form, the CDR3 reads TGTGCCAGCACCAAAAGGGGGGAGGGTAACACCGGGGAGCTGTTTTTT. The chain couples TRBV21-1 to TRBJ2-2; the D call TRBD2 from the table was never checked on the DNA. TRBV21-1 is deemed a pseudogene. The CDR3 covers 16 residues.